The subject of this entry is one T cell receptor (beta chain). This sample is part of a study of cytomegalovirus exposure and HLA in healthy donors. The primer mix had 60 Vbeta and 13 Jbeta primers. Repertoires were generated with immunoSEQ multiplex PCR, while TCRdb's copy carries only in-frame clones and drops some. The table lists 170,000 or so clones, 80% of them singletons. The receptor was derived from a boy under 18 in good health and CMV-seronegative. The sequenced sample was PBMCs.

CDR3 bases: TGTGCCAGTAGGGTCGGGGGGAACACTGAAGCTTTCTTT. Protein product: CASRVGGNTEAFF. The chain links TRBV19 to TRBJ1-1, with D possibly TRBD1 on 5 matching bases. Germline CDR1 reads LNHDA; CDR2 reads SQIVND (reference sequence). This CDR3 comprises 13 residues. Trimming left V 6 bases short and J 1 base short, with 9 bases between.